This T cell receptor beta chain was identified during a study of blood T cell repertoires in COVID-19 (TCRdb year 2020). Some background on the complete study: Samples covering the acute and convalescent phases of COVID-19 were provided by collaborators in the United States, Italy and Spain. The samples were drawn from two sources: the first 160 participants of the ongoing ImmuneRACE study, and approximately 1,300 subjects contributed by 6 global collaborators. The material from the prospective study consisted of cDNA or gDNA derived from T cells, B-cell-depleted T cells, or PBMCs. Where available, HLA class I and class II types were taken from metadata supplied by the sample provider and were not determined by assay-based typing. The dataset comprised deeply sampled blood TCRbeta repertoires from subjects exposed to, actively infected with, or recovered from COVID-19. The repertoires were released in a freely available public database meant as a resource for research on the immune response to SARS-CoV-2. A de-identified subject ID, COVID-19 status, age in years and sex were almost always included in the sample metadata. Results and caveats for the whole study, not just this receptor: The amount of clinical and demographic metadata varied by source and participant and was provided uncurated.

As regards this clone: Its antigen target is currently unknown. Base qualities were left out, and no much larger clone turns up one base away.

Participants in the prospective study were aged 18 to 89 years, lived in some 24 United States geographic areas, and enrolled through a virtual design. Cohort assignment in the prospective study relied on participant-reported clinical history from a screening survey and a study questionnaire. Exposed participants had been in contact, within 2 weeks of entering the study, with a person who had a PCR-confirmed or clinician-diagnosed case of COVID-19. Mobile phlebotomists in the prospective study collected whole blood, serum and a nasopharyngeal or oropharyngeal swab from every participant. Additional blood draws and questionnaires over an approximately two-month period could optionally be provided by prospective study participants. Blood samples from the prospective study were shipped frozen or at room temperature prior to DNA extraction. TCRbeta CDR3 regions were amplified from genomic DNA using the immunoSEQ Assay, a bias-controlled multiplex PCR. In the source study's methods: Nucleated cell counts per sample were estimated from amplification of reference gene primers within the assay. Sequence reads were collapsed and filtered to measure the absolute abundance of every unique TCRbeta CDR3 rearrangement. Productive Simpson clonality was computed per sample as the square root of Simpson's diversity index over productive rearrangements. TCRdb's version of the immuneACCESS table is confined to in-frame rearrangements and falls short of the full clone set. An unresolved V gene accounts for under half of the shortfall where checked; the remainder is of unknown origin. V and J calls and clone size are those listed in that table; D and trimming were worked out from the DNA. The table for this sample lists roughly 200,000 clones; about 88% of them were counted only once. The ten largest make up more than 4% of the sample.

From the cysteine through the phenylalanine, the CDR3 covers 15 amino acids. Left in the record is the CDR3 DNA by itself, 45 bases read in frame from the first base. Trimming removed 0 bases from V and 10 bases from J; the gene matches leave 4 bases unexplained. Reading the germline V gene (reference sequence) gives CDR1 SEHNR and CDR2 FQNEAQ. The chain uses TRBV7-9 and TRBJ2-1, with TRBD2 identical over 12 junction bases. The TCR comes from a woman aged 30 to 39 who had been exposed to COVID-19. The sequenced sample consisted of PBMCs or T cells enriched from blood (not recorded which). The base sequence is TGTGCCAGCAGCTTAGCGCTAGGGACTAGCGGGGAGCAGTTCTTC. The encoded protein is CASSLALGTSGEQFF.